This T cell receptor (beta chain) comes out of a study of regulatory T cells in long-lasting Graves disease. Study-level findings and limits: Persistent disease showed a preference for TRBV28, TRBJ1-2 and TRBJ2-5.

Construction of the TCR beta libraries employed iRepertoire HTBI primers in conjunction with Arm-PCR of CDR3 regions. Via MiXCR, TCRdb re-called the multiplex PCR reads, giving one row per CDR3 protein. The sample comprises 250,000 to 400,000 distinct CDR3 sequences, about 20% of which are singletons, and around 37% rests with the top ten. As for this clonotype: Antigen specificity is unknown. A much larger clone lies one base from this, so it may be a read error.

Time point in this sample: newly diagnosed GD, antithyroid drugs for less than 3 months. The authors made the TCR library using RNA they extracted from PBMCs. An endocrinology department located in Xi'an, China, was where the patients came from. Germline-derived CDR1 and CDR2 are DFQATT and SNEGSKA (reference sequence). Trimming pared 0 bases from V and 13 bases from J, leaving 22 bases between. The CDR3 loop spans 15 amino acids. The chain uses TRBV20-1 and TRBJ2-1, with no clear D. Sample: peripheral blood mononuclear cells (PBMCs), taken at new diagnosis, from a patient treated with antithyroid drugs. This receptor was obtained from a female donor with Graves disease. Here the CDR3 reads CSARDFSTPGETQFF. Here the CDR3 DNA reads TGCAGTGCTAGAGATTTTTCAACTCCTGGCGAGACCCAGTTCTTC.